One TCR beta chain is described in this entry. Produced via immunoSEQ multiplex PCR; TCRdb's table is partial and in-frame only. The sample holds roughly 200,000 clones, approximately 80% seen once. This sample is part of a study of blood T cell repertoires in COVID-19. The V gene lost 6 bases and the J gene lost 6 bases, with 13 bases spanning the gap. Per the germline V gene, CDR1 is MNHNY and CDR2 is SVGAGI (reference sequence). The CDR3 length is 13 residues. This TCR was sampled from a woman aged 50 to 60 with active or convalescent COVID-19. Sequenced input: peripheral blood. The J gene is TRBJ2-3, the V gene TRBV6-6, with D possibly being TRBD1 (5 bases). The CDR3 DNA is TGTGCCAGCAGCCCCAGGGTCATCGATACGCAGTATTTT. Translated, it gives CASSPRVIDTQYF.